This TCR beta chain was retrieved from a study of molecular identifiers for immune sequencing clone quantification. This clonotype came up many times. The V gene end was trimmed by 5 bases and the J gene end by 8 bases; junction bases not matched to a gene: 11. CDR1 and CDR2 from the germline V gene are SEHNR and FQNEAQ (reference sequence). The CDR3 extends over 16 amino acids. TCRdb re-analysed the PCR reads in MiXCR, keeping a single row per CDR3 protein. The sample includes 9,500 to 15,000 distinct CDR3 sequences, 18% of them seen just once. V gene TRBV7-9 combines with J gene TRBJ2-3; 12 positions agree with TRBD2. The clonotype originates from a human donor in good health. Some libraries in this study had Jurkat cell RNA spiked in. Material for sequencing was naive CD8+ T cells from blood, with Jurkat cell RNA spiked in. Subset described: FACS-sorted CD8+CD4-CCR7+CD45RA+ naive T cells. Here the CDR3 DNA reads TGTGCCAGCAGCCTTGGGCTAGCGGGAGGGCCGGGTACGCAGTATTTT. This translates into CASSLGLAGGPGTQYF.